These T cell receptor beta chains were read from a single sample in a study of T cells in Graves' hyperthyroidism and ophthalmopathy. TCRdb reanalysed the multiplex PCR reads using MiXCR and keeps one entry per CDR3 protein. The data contain 340,000 or so distinct CDR3 sequences, under 25% of them singletons. The sequenced sample consisted of blood. These receptors came from a woman between 50 and 59 years old with Graves' hyperthyroidism. Both conserved end residues are part of each CDR3. The D gene is left open where the match is weak. Clone size, where shown, is once, few, many, or a class for clones that have expanded.

>few|TRBJ2-3|TRBV6-1|TRBD2
TGTGCCAGCAGTGAAAGAGCGGGGAGGACAGATACGCAGTATTTT
CASSERAGRTDTQYF
>many|TRBJ1-1|TRBV5-1|-
TGCGCCAGCAGCTTGGTCGTCAGGAAGAACACTGAAGCTTTCTTT
CASSLVVRKNTEAFF
>few|TRBJ2-5|TRBV5-6|-
TGTGCCAGCAGCTTTCAGGGATTGAGGCAAGAGACCCAGTACTTC
CASSFQGLRQETQYF
>-|TRBJ2-3|TRBV7-3|-
TGTGCCAGCAGCTTAATGGTCACAGATACGCAGTATTTT
CASSLMVTDTQYF
>many|TRBJ1-1|TRBV6-1|-
TGTGCCAGCAGCCAATTTGGGAACACTGAAGCTTTCTTT
CASSQFGNTEAFF
>once|TRBJ1-3|TRBV29-1|-
TGCAGCGTTGAGGTCGGAAACACCATATATTTT
CSVEVGNTIYF
>many|TRBJ1-1|TRBV5-5|-
TGTGCCAGCAGCAACGGACAGAACATGAACACTGAAGCTTTCTTT
CASSNGQNMNTEAFF
>many|TRBJ2-7|TRBV27|-
TGTGCCAGCAGCCGAACTGGGAACCTGTACGAGCAGTACTTC
CASSRTGNLYEQYF
>-|TRBJ2-5|TRBV5-4|TRBD2
TGTGCCAGCAGCGATCGTAGCGGGGGTCAAGAGACCCAGTACTTC
CASSDRSGGQETQYF
>few|TRBJ2-7|TRBV20-1|-
TGCAGTGCTCCCCCCTCCTCCTACGAGCAGTACTTC
CSAPPSSYEQYF
>-|TRBJ1-2|TRBV5-1|-
TGCGCCAGCAGACCTGCCCCGGGTACTATCTATGGCTACACCTTC
CASRPAPGTIYGYTF
>few|TRBJ1-3|TRBV30|-
TGTGCCTGGAACAGGGTCTCCGGAAACACCATATATTTT
CAWNRVSGNTIYF
>many|TRBJ2-7|TRBV29-1|TRBD2
TGCAGCGTTGAGGGTAGCGGGAGGTACGAGCAGTACTTC
CSVEGSGRYEQYF
>-|TRBJ2-1|TRBV2|TRBD2
TGTGCCAGCAGTGAAATCCTAGCGGGGAGCTCCTACAATGAGCAGTTCTTC
CASSEILAGSSYNEQFF
>few|TRBJ2-1|TRBV30|TRBD2
TGTGCCTGGAGTTATATTAGGACTAGCGGGGGGCCGGGGGAGCAGTTCTTC
CAWSYIRTSGGPGEQFF
>few|TRBJ2-1|TRBV10-3|TRBD2
TGTGCCACCAAGGGGACTAGCGGGGGGGACAATGAGCAGTTCTTC
CATKGTSGGDNEQFF
>-|TRBJ1-1|TRBV7-2|-
TGTGCCAGCAGTTACTCTATTACGGGGGCCGGCACTGAAGCTTTCTTT
CASSYSITGAGTEAFF
>many|TRBJ1-1|TRBV27|TRBD1
TGTGCCAGCAGTCTCTCGGGACAGATGAACACTGAAGCTTTCTTT
CASSLSGQMNTEAFF
>many|TRBJ1-1|TRBV27|TRBD1
TGTGCCAGCAGCGGCAGGGGGCGTACTGAAGCTTTCTTT
CASSGRGRTEAFF
>once|TRBJ2-1|TRBV6-2/TRBV6-3|-
TGTGCCAGCGCGGAGGGGGCTAGCGGATACAATGAGCAGTTCTTC
CASAEGASGYNEQFF
>few|TRBJ1-3|TRBV29-1|-
TGCAGCGTTGTCCTCTCTGGAAACACCATATATTTT
CSVVLSGNTIYF
>-|TRBJ1-2|TRBV12-3/TRBV12-4|-
TGTGCCAGCACCCTGAACAGAAAATATGGCTACACCTTC
CASTLNRKYGYTF
>-|TRBJ1-1|TRBV5-1|-
TGCGCCAGCAGCTTGGCCATCCTGGGGGACACTGAAGCTTTCTTT
CASSLAILGDTEAFF
>-|TRBJ2-2|TRBV20-1|TRBD2
TGCAGTGCTGGGACTAGCGGGAGGGCCGGGGAGCTGTTTTTT
CSAGTSGRAGELFF
>-|TRBJ2-1|TRBV5-6|-
TGTGCCAGCAGCCACTTCGCTAGCGTTAGCTCCTACAATGAGCAGTTCTTC
CASSHFASVSSYNEQFF
>-|TRBJ1-1|TRBV6-2/TRBV6-3|TRBD1
TGTGCCAGCAGTCGACCCGGACAGGGGAACACTGAAGCTTTCTTT
CASSRPGQGNTEAFF
>-|TRBJ1-4|TRBV28|-
TGTGCCAGCAGTTTATATCAGGGTCTTAATGAAAAACTGTTTTTT
CASSLYQGLNEKLFF
>few|TRBJ1-2|TRBV19|-
TGTGCCAGTAGTATTGACGGAAACTATGGCTACACCTTC
CASSIDGNYGYTF
>many|TRBJ2-2|TRBV30|TRBD2
TGTGCCTGGAGTTCAGGACTAGTTAACACCGGGGAGCTGTTTTTT
CAWSSGLVNTGELFF
>-|TRBJ1-2|TRBV2|-
TGTGCCAGCACTTCCAGCGCAGGGGCAATGGGCTACACCTTC
CASTSSAGAMGYTF
>-|TRBJ1-1|TRBV2|TRBD1
TGTGCCAGCAGTGGGACAGGGGGTTCTGAAGCTTTCTTT
CASSGTGGSEAFF
>many|TRBJ1-1|TRBV2|-
TGTGCCAGCTCGGAGGGAGGGAACACTGAAGCTTTCTTT
CASSEGGNTEAFF
>many|TRBJ1-1|TRBV12-3/TRBV12-4|-
TGTGCCAGCAGTTTCAAGTCGGGGTTCAACACTGAAGCTTTCTTT
CASSFKSGFNTEAFF
>many|TRBJ2-7|TRBV2|-
TGTGCCACCAGCAGGAGTGGGGGGTCGAGTTACGAGCAGTACTTC
CATSRSGGSSYEQYF
>-|TRBJ2-1|TRBV11-3|TRBD2
TGTGCCAGCAGCGCGGGACTAGCGGGAGGGTCTGGTGAGCAGTTCTTC
CASSAGLAGGSGEQFF
>many|TRBJ1-5|TRBV6-2/TRBV6-3|-
TGTGCCAGCAGCCGTGGGTATCAGCCCCAGCATTTT
CASSRGYQPQHF
>few|TRBJ2-3|TRBV20-1|-
TGCAGTGCAATGGAGTCCAACACAGATACGCAGTATTTT
CSAMESNTDTQYF
>many|TRBJ2-3|TRBV4-2|-
TGTGCCAGCAGCCAGCAGGGCGACGCAGATACGCAGTATTTT
CASSQQGDADTQYF
>many|TRBJ2-5|TRBV7-9|TRBD2
TGTGCCAGCAGCGCCCTAGCGGGTATACTCATAAGCGAAGAGACCCAGTACTTC
CASSALAGILISEETQYF
>few|TRBJ1-2|TRBV28|-
TGTGCCAGCACCATAGAGCGGGGGACTAACTATGGCTACACCTTC
CASTIERGTNYGYTF
>many|TRBJ2-5|TRBV28|-
TGTGCCAGCAGTCCCCCGGGCTGGCAAGAGACCCAGTACTTC
CASSPPGWQETQYF
>-|TRBJ2-3|TRBV7-3|TRBD2
TGTGCCAGCAGCCGGGGACTAGCGGGGCTCACAGATACGCAGTATTTT
CASSRGLAGLTDTQYF
>many|TRBJ2-7|TRBV5-1|TRBD2
TGCGCCAGCAGCTTGGTTGCGATTAGCGGGAAATACTACGAGCAGTACTTC
CASSLVAISGKYYEQYF
>-|TRBJ2-7|TRBV7-3|TRBD2
TGTGCCAGCAGTCTAGCGGGAGAATATAGGGAGCAGTACTTC
CASSLAGEYREQYF
>many|TRBJ2-1|TRBV3-1|TRBD2
TGTGCCAGCGCCACGGGGACTAGCGGGAGTGTCCATGAGCAGTTCTTC
CASATGTSGSVHEQFF